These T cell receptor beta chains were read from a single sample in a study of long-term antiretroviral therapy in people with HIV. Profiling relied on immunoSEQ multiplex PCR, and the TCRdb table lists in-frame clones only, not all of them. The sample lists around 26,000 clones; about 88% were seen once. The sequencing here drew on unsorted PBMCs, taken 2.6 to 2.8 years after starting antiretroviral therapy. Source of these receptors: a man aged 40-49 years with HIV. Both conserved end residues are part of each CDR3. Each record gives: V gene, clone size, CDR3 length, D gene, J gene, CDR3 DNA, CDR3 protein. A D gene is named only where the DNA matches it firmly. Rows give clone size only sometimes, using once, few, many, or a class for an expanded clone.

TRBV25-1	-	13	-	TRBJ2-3	TGTGCCAGCAGCAGCACCGGAGCGTATACGCAGTATTTT	CASSSTGAYTQYF
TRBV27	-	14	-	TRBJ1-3	TGTGCCAGCAGAGGGGGGGGTTCTGGAAACACCATATATTTT	CASRGGGSGNTIYF
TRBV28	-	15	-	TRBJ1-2	TGTGCCAGCAGCTCACCGGTCGGGCCGAACTATGGCTACACCTTC	CASSSPVGPNYGYTF
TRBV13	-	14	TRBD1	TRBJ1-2	TGTGCCAGCAGCGGGCGACAGGGCTACTATGGCTACACCTTC	CASSGRQGYYGYTF
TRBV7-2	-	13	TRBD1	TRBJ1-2	TGTGCCAGCTCTTCAGGGGGCACCTATGGCTACACCTTC	CASSSGGTYGYTF
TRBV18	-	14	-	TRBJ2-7	TGTGCCAGCTCCCTTACGGAGGGCCGCGGGGAGCAGTACTTC	CASSLTEGRGEQYF
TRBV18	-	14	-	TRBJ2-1	TGTGCCAGCTCAATTTTAAGACGGGACAATGAGCAGTTCTTC	CASSILRRDNEQFF
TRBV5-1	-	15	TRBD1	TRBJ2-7	TGCGCCAGCAGCAGCCGGGACAGGGACCTCTACGAGCAGTACTTC	CASSSRDRDLYEQYF
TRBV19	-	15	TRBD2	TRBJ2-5	TGTGCCAGTAGTTGGGCTAGCGGGAGCACAGAGACCCAGTACTTC	CASSWASGSTETQYF
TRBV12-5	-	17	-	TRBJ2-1	TGTGCTAGTGGTCCCTCGACAGGCACCAGGCAAGGCAATGAGCAGTTCTTC	CASGPSTGTRQGNEQFF
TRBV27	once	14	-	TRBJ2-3	TGTGCCAGCAGTTCAGGATTGGAGGTGGATACGCAGTATTTT	CASSSGLEVDTQYF
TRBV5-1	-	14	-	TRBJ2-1	TGCGCCAGCAGCCCCGGACAGTCCTACAATGAGCAGTTCTTC	CASSPGQSYNEQFF
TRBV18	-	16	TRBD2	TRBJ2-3	TGTGCCAGCTCACCATTGCGAGCGGGGGGTGGAGATACGCAGTATTTT	CASSPLRAGGGDTQYF
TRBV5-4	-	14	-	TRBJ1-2	TGTGCCAGCAGCATATCGACAGGTTTCTATGGCTACACCTTC	CASSISTGFYGYTF
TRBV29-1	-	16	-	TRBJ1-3	TGCAGCGTTGTAGGTTTAATCGAGGTTGTTGGAAACACCATATATTTT	CSVVGLIEVVGNTIYF
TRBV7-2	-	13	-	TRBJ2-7	TGTGCCAGCAGCTTAGGGAAAGGGGACGAGCAGTACTTC	CASSLGKGDEQYF
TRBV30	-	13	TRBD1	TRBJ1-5	TGTGCCTGGGCCAGGGGGCCCAATCAGCCCCAGCATTTT	CAWARGPNQPQHF
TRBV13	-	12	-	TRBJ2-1	TGTGCCAGCAGCCATAGGGACGGTGAGCAGTTCTTC	CASSHRDGEQFF
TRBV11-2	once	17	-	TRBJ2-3	TGTGCCAGCAGCTCTCCTGGGTGGGAGAAGGGCACAGATACGCAGTATTTT	CASSSPGWEKGTDTQYF
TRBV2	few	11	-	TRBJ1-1	TGTGCCAGCAGGATGAACACTGAAGCTTTCTTT	CASRMNTEAFF
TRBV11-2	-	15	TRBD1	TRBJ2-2	TGTGCCAGCCTATCTTCCTCTCAGGGGGTCGGGGAGCTGTTTTTT	CASLSSSQGVGELFF
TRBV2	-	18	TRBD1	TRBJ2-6	TGTGCCAGCAGCACCAGGGGACAGAGCAGCTCTGGGGCCAACGTCCTGACTTTC	CASSTRGQSSSGANVLTF
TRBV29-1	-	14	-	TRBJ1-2	TGCAGCGCCAAAACCGGCGGTAATGCGGGGGGCTACACCTTC	CSAKTGGNAGGYTF
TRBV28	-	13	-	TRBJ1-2	TGTGCCAGCAGCCAGAACCGCGAGGGGGGCTACACCTTC	CASSQNREGGYTF